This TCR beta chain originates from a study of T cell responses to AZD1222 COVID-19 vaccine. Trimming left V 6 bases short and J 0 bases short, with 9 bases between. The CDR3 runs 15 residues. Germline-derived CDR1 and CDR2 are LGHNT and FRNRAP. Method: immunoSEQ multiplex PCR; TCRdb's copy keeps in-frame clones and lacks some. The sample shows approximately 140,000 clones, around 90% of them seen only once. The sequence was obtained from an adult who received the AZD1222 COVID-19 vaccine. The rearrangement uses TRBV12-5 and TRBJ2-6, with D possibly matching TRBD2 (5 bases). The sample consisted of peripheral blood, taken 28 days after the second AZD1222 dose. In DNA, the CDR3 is TGTGCTAGTGGAGGGAGTGACTCTGGGGCCAACGTCCTGACTTTC. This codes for CASGGSDSGANVLTF.